A selection of T cell receptor beta chains follows, all from one sample in a study of T cell changes during pregnancy in multiple sclerosis. Only in-frame clones appear in the TCRdb table, and some are missing; sequencing was by immunoSEQ multiplex PCR. The profile shows more than 25,000 clones, roughly nine tenths of them singletons. The material sequenced was CD8+ T cells from peripheral blood mononuclear cells, taken in the second trimester of pregnancy. The receptors originated from a female donor in good health, enrolled as a control in a pregnancy study. The CDR3 runs from the conserved cysteine through the conserved F or W. The D gene is left open where the match is weak. Size values are once, few and many counts, or a class for expanded clones, and some rows have none.

D gene: TRBD1; V gene: TRBV27; clone size: NA; J gene: TRBJ2-2; CDR3 DNA: TGTGCCAGCGCCTACAGGGGCCCCGGGGAGCTGTTTTTT; CDR3 protein: CASAYRGPGELFF
D gene: NA; V gene: TRBV29-1; clone size: NA; J gene: TRBJ2-5; CDR3 DNA: TGCAGCGTCCGGGACACGGAGACCCAGTACTTC; CDR3 protein: CSVRDTETQYF
D gene: TRBD1; V gene: TRBV30; clone size: NA; J gene: TRBJ1-1; CDR3 DNA: TGTGCCTGGAGGGGACAGATGAACACTGAAGCTTTCTTT; CDR3 protein: CAWRGQMNTEAFF
D gene: NA; V gene: TRBV5-1; clone size: once; J gene: TRBJ2-7; CDR3 DNA: TGCGCCAGCAGCTTGGCCGGGACGGAGGGGTTCTTC; CDR3 protein: CASSLAGTEGFF
D gene: NA; V gene: TRBV7-8; clone size: NA; J gene: TRBJ2-2; CDR3 DNA: TGTGCCAGCAGCTTAGAATCGGGGGGCCACACCGGGGAGCTGTTTTTT; CDR3 protein: CASSLESGGHTGELFF
D gene: NA; V gene: TRBV27; clone size: NA; J gene: TRBJ1-2; CDR3 DNA: TGTGCCAGCAGCAACGCGCAGGGGACAACGGGCTACACCTTC; CDR3 protein: CASSNAQGTTGYTF
D gene: TRBD1; V gene: TRBV10-3; clone size: NA; J gene: TRBJ2-7; CDR3 DNA: TGTGCCATCTTAGAACAGGGGTACGAGCAGTACTTC; CDR3 protein: CAILEQGYEQYF
D gene: NA; V gene: TRBV5-6; clone size: once; J gene: TRBJ1-1; CDR3 DNA: TGTGCCAGCAGCTTGGGTACGGCGACCTCGGAGACTGAAGCTTTCTTT; CDR3 protein: CASSLGTATSETEAFF
D gene: TRBD1; V gene: TRBV5-4; clone size: NA; J gene: TRBJ1-1; CDR3 DNA: TGTGCCAGCAGCTCCGATGGGACAGGGAGGAACACTGAAGCTTTCTTT; CDR3 protein: CASSSDGTGRNTEAFF
D gene: NA; V gene: TRBV5-4; clone size: once; J gene: TRBJ2-2; CDR3 DNA: TGTGCCAGCAGCTCCCGTCGAGTAGTGAACACCGGGGAGCTGTTTTTT; CDR3 protein: CASSSRRVVNTGELFF
D gene: TRBD1; V gene: TRBV7-8; clone size: NA; J gene: TRBJ1-2; CDR3 DNA: TGTGCCAGCAGCACTTGGACAGGGGGCCATGGCTACACCTTC; CDR3 protein: CASSTWTGGHGYTF
D gene: TRBD2; V gene: TRBV5-6; clone size: NA; J gene: TRBJ2-7; CDR3 DNA: TGTGCCAGCAGCTTCTCGACTAGCGGGGGGCTCCTCTACGAGCAGTACTTC; CDR3 protein: CASSFSTSGGLLYEQYF
D gene: TRBD2; V gene: TRBV7-6; clone size: NA; J gene: TRBJ2-5; CDR3 DNA: TGTGCCAGCAGCTCCCTCAACCTAGCGGGGGTGGAGACCCAGTACTTC; CDR3 protein: CASSSLNLAGVETQYF
D gene: NA; V gene: TRBV7-8; clone size: NA; J gene: TRBJ1-1; CDR3 DNA: TGTGCCAGCAGCTACGGACAGATGAACACTGAAGCTTTCTTT; CDR3 protein: CASSYGQMNTEAFF
D gene: TRBD2; V gene: TRBV6-1; clone size: NA; J gene: TRBJ2-7; CDR3 DNA: TGTGCCAGCAGTGTATTCGGTAGCGGGGCTTACGAGCAGTACTTC; CDR3 protein: CASSVFGSGAYEQYF
D gene: TRBD1; V gene: TRBV11-1; clone size: NA; J gene: TRBJ2-7; CDR3 DNA: TGTGCCAGCAGCTTTGGGACAGGGGGGAACGAGCAGTACTTC; CDR3 protein: CASSFGTGGNEQYF
D gene: TRBD1; V gene: TRBV2; clone size: few; J gene: TRBJ1-1; CDR3 DNA: TGTGCCAGCAGTGAATTGGGCAGGGGGAGCATTGGGGACACTGAAGCTTTCTTT; CDR3 protein: CASSELGRGSIGDTEAFF
D gene: TRBD1; V gene: TRBV12-5; clone size: NA; J gene: TRBJ2-7; CDR3 DNA: TGTGCTAGTGGCCGACAGGGGTATACCGAGCAGTACTTC; CDR3 protein: CASGRQGYTEQYF
D gene: TRBD1; V gene: TRBV6-5; clone size: NA; J gene: TRBJ2-7; CDR3 DNA: TGTGCCAGCAGCCCCGGACAGGGTACCTACGAGCAGTACTTC; CDR3 protein: CASSPGQGTYEQYF
D gene: TRBD1; V gene: TRBV19; clone size: NA; J gene: TRBJ1-5; CDR3 DNA: TGTGCCAGTACCCTCGACAGGGAACCCCAGCATTTT; CDR3 protein: CASTLDREPQHF
D gene: NA; V gene: TRBV6-5; clone size: NA; J gene: TRBJ1-2; CDR3 DNA: TGTGCCAGCAGTTCCCTGGGCCACATTACCTATGGCTACACCTTC; CDR3 protein: CASSSLGHITYGYTF
D gene: NA; V gene: TRBV7-6; clone size: NA; J gene: TRBJ1-1; CDR3 DNA: TGTGCCAGCAGCTCGGTGACAGCGATGAACACTGAAGCTTTCTTT; CDR3 protein: CASSSVTAMNTEAFF
D gene: NA; V gene: TRBV27; clone size: NA; J gene: TRBJ2-2; CDR3 DNA: TGTGCCAGCAGTTTATCTCTAGGGAGCACCGGGGAGCTGTTTTTT; CDR3 protein: CASSLSLGSTGELFF
D gene: TRBD1; V gene: TRBV15; clone size: NA; J gene: TRBJ1-2; CDR3 DNA: TGTGCCACCAGGAGAGGGGGCAGAGGCTACACCTTC; CDR3 protein: CATRRGGRGYTF
D gene: NA; V gene: TRBV7-9; clone size: NA; J gene: TRBJ2-2; CDR3 DNA: TGTGCCACTGCCACGGGTTTAGGGGAGCTGTTTTTT; CDR3 protein: CATATGLGELFF
D gene: NA; V gene: TRBV27; clone size: NA; J gene: TRBJ1-5; CDR3 DNA: TGTGCCAGCAGTTTATCCGTAGATCAGCCCCAGCATTTT; CDR3 protein: CASSLSVDQPQHF
D gene: NA; V gene: TRBV6-5; clone size: NA; J gene: TRBJ1-2; CDR3 DNA: TGTGCCAGCAGTTACGCCGGGAGGTATGGCTACACCTTC; CDR3 protein: CASSYAGRYGYTF
D gene: TRBD1; V gene: TRBV12-5; clone size: NA; J gene: TRBJ1-2; CDR3 DNA: TGTGCTAGTGGTTTGCTGCCCGGGACAGGGGGCAACTATGGCTACACCTTC; CDR3 protein: CASGLLPGTGGNYGYTF
D gene: NA; V gene: TRBV27; clone size: NA; J gene: TRBJ1-1; CDR3 DNA: TGTGCCAGCAGTTTAGCCAGGAACACTGAAGCTTTCTTT; CDR3 protein: CASSLARNTEAFF
D gene: TRBD2; V gene: TRBV7-2; clone size: NA; J gene: TRBJ2-1; CDR3 DNA: TGTGCCAGCAGCAGAGTGGGACTAGGCAATGAGCAGTTCTTC; CDR3 protein: CASSRVGLGNEQFF
D gene: TRBD1; V gene: TRBV13; clone size: NA; J gene: TRBJ1-2; CDR3 DNA: TGTGCCAGCAGCTCACAGGGGGGCTATGGCTACACCTTC; CDR3 protein: CASSSQGGYGYTF
D gene: TRBD1; V gene: TRBV6-4; clone size: NA; J gene: TRBJ2-2; CDR3 DNA: TGTGCCAGCAGTAGGATGGCAGGGGGCGACTCGGCCGGGGAGCTGTTTTTT; CDR3 protein: CASSRMAGGDSAGELFF
D gene: NA; V gene: TRBV7-9; clone size: NA; J gene: TRBJ2-3; CDR3 DNA: TGTGCCAGCAGCTTAGCCCAGGGTGGAACAGATACGCAGTATTTT; CDR3 protein: CASSLAQGGTDTQYF
D gene: TRBD1; V gene: TRBV16; clone size: NA; J gene: TRBJ2-7; CDR3 DNA: TGTGCCAGCAGCCAAGGCTCGGTAGGACAGGGCCCCTACGAGCAGTACTTC; CDR3 protein: CASSQGSVGQGPYEQYF
D gene: TRBD1; V gene: TRBV19; clone size: NA; J gene: TRBJ1-2; CDR3 DNA: TGTGCCAGTAGTACAGGGACAGGGGGTTCATGGGGCTACACCTTC; CDR3 protein: CASSTGTGGSWGYTF
D gene: TRBD1; V gene: TRBV18; clone size: once; J gene: TRBJ2-1; CDR3 DNA: TGTGCCAGCTCACCACCGGACAGGGGGCAAGGTGAGCAGTTCTTC; CDR3 protein: CASSPPDRGQGEQFF
D gene: NA; V gene: TRBV5-4; clone size: NA; J gene: TRBJ1-2; CDR3 DNA: TGTGCCAGCAGCTTGGTCCAGGACATAGCTAACTATGGCTACACCTTC; CDR3 protein: CASSLVQDIANYGYTF
D gene: NA; V gene: TRBV5-8; clone size: NA; J gene: TRBJ1-2; CDR3 DNA: TGTGCCAGCAGCTTGGATAGAAGCTACACCTTC; CDR3 protein: CASSLDRSYTF
D gene: TRBD1; V gene: TRBV14; clone size: NA; J gene: TRBJ2-7; CDR3 DNA: TGTGCCAGCAGCCGCCCCGGGACAGGGCCCCCCTACGAGCAGTACTTC; CDR3 protein: CASSRPGTGPPYEQYF
D gene: NA; V gene: TRBV23-1; clone size: once; J gene: TRBJ1-4; CDR3 DNA: TGCGCCAGCAGTCCTGAGCCGAATGAAAAACTGTTTTTT; CDR3 protein: CASSPEPNEKLFF
D gene: NA; V gene: TRBV7-9; clone size: NA; J gene: TRBJ2-7; CDR3 DNA: TGTGCCACGGGGGGACAAAGCTCCTACGAGCAGTACTTC; CDR3 protein: CATGGQSSYEQYF
D gene: NA; V gene: TRBV29-1; clone size: NA; J gene: TRBJ1-2; CDR3 DNA: TGCAGCGTTGAGAGGGTGGCAGGGGTAAATACCTACACCTTC; CDR3 protein: CSVERVAGVNTYTF
D gene: NA; V gene: TRBV6-5; clone size: NA; J gene: TRBJ1-1; CDR3 DNA: TGTGCCAGCAGTTACGGGGGGGGGACTTCTGAAGCTTTCTTT; CDR3 protein: CASSYGGGTSEAFF
D gene: TRBD1; V gene: TRBV6-4; clone size: NA; J gene: TRBJ2-7; CDR3 DNA: TGTGCCAGCAGTACGAAAGGACAGGGTAGCCACGAGCAGTACTTC; CDR3 protein: CASSTKGQGSHEQYF
D gene: TRBD1; V gene: TRBV7-9; clone size: NA; J gene: TRBJ1-1; CDR3 DNA: TGTGCCAGCCTCGGGACAGTTCCCACTGAAGCTTTCTTT; CDR3 protein: CASLGTVPTEAFF
D gene: NA; V gene: TRBV9; clone size: NA; J gene: TRBJ1-1; CDR3 DNA: TGTGCCAGCAGCGTAGGATTTGAGGAAGAAGCTTTCTTT; CDR3 protein: CASSVGFEEEAFF
D gene: NA; V gene: TRBV29-1; clone size: once; J gene: TRBJ1-2; CDR3 DNA: TGCAGCGTTGATATACAGGGTAACTATGGCTACACCTTC; CDR3 protein: CSVDIQGNYGYTF